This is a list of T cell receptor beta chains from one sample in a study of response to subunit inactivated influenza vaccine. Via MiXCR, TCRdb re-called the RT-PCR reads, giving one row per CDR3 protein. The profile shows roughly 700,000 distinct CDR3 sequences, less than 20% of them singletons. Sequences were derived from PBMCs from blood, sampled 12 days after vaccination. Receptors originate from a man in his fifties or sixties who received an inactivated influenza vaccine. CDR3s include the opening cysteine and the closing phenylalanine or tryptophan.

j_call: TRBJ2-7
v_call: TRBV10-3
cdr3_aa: CATSRVSYEQYF

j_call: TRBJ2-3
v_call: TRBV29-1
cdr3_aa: CSVDIWGADTQYF

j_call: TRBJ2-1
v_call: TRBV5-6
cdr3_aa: CASSYHVEQFF

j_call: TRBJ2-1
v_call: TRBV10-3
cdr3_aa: CAIRTSANNEQFF

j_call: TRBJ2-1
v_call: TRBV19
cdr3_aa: CASSPTGTGHYNEQFF

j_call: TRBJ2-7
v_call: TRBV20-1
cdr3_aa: CSVEDWGNEQYF

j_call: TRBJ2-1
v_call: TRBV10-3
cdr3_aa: CAIRDSNYNEQFF

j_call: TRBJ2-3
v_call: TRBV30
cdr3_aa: CAWSVGLAYTDTQYF

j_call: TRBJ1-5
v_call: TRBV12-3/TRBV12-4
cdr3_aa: CASSFGRANQPQHF

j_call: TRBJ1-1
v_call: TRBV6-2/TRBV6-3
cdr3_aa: CASSLPDVRTEAFF

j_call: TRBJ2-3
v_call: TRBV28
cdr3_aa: CASTSDLTDTQYF

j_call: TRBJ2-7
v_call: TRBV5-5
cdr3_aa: CASSLTGDIEQYF

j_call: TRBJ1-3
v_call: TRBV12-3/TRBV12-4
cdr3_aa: CATRGSGNTIYF

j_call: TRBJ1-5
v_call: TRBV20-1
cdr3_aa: CSARDPGGYQPQHF

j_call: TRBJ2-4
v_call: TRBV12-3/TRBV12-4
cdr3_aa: CASSTQTGWNIQYF

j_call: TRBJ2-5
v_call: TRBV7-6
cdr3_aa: CASSLRDRGRQETQYF

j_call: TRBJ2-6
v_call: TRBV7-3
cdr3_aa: CASSLPRRAAGANVLTF

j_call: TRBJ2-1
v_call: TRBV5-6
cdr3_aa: CASSSRTGYYNEQFF

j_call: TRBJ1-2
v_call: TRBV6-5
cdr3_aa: CASSYSLGGGGYTF

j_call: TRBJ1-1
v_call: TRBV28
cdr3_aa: CASSPITGFHTEAFF

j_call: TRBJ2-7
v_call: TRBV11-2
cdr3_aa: CASSPDGPHEQYF

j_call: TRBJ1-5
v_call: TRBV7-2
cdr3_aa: CASSLAGDPSNQPQHF

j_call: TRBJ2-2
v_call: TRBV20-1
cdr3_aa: CSALDSSTGELFF

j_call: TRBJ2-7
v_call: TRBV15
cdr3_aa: CATSRASYLGASYEQYF

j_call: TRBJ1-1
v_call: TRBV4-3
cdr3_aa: CASSQDLVGNTEAFF

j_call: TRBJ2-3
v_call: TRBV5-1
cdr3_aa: CASSLAVPGQQRSSTDTQYF

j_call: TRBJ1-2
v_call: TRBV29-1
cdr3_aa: CSVGGGAGYGYTF

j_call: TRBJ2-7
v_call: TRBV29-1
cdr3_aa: CSVETGTYEQYF

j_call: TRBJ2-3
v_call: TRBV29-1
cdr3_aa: CSTRRQGGADTQYF

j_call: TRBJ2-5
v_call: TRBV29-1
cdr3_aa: CSVAHRGQETQYF

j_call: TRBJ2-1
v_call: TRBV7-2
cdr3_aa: CASSLERAGPYNEQFF

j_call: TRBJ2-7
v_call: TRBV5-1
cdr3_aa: CASSGGTVPYEQYF

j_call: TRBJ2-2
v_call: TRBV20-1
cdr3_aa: CSASSGLAGGTNTGELFF

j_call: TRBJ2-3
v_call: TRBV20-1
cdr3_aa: CSARDVAEIADTQYF

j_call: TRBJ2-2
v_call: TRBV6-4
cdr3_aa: CASSSHRGTGELFF

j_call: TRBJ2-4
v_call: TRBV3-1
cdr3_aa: CASSQMGKAKNIQYF

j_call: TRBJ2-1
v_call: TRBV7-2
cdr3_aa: CASSLAPTSGRYNEQFF

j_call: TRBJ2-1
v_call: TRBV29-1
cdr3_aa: CSVDSREGHNEQFF

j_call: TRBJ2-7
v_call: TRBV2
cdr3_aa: CASMPSGIHEQYF

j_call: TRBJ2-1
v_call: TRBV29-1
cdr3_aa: CSVEGYVDEQFF

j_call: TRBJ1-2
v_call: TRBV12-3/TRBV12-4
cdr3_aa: CASTGLRRSSYGYTF

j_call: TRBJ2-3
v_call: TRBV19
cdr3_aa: CASSARTSGGARRKDTQYF

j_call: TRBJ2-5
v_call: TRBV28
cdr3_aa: CASTLTLGLAGVETQYF

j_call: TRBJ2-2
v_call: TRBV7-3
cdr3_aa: CASSLTPAGTLTGELFF

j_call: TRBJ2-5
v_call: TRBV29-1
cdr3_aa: CSVEDRVETQYF

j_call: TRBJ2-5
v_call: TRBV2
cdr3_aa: CASSANPDGETQYF

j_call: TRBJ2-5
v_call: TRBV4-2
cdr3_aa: CASSQDVLQETQYF

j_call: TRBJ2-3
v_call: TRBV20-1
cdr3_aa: CSALIQSPDTQYF